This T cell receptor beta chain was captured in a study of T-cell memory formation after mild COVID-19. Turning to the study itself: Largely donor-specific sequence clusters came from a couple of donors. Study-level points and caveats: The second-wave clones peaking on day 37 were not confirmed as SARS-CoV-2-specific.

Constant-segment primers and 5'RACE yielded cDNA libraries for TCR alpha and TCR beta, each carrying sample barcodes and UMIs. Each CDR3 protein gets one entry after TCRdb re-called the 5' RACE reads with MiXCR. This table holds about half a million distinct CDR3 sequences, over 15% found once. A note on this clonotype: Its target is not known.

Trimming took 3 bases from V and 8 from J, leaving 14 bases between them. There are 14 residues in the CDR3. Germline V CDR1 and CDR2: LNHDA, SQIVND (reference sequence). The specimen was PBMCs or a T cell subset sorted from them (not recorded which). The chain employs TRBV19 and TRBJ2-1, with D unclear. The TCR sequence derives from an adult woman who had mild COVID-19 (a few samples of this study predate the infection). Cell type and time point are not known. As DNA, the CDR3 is TGTGCCAGTAGTATGATAGACCCGTGGGATGAGCAGTTCTTC. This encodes CASSMIDPWDEQFF. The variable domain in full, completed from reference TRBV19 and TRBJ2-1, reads DGGITQSPKYLFRKEGQNVTLSCEQNLNHDAMYWYRQDPGQGLRLIYYSQIVNDFQKGDIAEGYSVSREKKESFPLTVTSAQKNPTAFYLCASSMIDPWDEQFFGPGTRLTVL.